This T cell receptor beta chain was found in a study of T cells in localized non-small cell lung cancer. About this clone itself: The antigen remains undetermined.

Profiling relied on immunoSEQ multiplex PCR, and the TCRdb table lists in-frame clones only, not all of them. The table shows roughly 21,000 clones, with just over 90% occurring only once. Whole-study results and caveats: A denser population of T cells in blood accompanied longer overall survival. Sequencing covered just one tumor region, so heterogeneity cannot be ruled out. Compared with tumor, uninvolved adjacent lung displayed greater T cell clonality, ranking highest overall.

The CDR3 is made up of 13 amino acids. CDR1 is MNHEY, CDR2 SMNVEV, per germline (reference sequence). Trimming cost V 3 bases and J 0 bases, with 4 bases left between them. This sequence joins TRBV27 and TRBJ2-3; D not resolved. This TCR was sampled from a woman aged 35-75 years with stage I lung adenocarcinoma. Sequenced here: peripheral blood, sampled before any cancer treatment. CDR3 sequence reads: CASSLVSTDTQYF. Here the CDR3 DNA reads TGTGCCAGCAGTTTGGTGAGCACAGATACGCAGTATTTT.